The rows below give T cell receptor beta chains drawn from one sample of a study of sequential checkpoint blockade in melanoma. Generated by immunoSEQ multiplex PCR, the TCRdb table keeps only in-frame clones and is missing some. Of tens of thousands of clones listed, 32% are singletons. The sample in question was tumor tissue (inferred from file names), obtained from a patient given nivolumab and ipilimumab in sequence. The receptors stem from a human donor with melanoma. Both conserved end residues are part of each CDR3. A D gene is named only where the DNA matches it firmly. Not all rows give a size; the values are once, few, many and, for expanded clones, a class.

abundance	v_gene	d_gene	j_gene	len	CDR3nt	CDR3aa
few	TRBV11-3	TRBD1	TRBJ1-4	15	TGTGCCAGCAGCGCACCGGGACAGATTAATGAAAAACTGTTTTTT	CASSAPGQINEKLFF
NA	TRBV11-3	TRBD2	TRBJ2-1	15	TGTGCCAGCAGCCGAACTAGCGGGAGTCACAATGAGCAGTTCTTC	CASSRTSGSHNEQFF
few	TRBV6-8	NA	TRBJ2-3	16	TGTGCCAGCAGTACCTCGATGGTCCAAATTATAGATACGCAGTATTTT	CASSTSMVQIIDTQYF
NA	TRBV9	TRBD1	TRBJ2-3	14	TGTGCCAGCAGCGAGGGGGCCACCACAGATACGCAGTATTTT	CASSEGATTDTQYF
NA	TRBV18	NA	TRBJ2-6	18	TGTGCCAGCTCACCATCCCCCACGGGCCTGTCTGGGGCCAACGTCCTGACTTTC	CASSPSPTGLSGANVLTF
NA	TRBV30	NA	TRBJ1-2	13	TGTGCCTGGAGCGAGGGGGGTCGGTATGGCTACACCTTC	CAWSEGGRYGYTF
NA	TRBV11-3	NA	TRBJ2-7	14	TGTGCCAGCAGCTTAGGGGGATATGACTACGAGCAGTACTTC	CASSLGGYDYEQYF
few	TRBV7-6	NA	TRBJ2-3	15	TGTGCCAGCAGTTCCTCGGATAGGTACACAGATACGCAGTATTTT	CASSSSDRYTDTQYF
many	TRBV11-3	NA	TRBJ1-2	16	TGTGCCAGCAGCTTGGAACCTTATCGGTCGGGGGATGGCTACACCTTC	CASSLEPYRSGDGYTF
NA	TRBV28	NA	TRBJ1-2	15	TGTGCCAGCAGTTTATTTGACAGGTCGTCCTATGGCTACACCTTC	CASSLFDRSSYGYTF
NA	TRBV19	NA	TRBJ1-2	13	TGTGCCAGTAGTAGGAGGACGGCTAATGGCTACACCTTC	CASSRRTANGYTF
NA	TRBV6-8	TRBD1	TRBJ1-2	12	TGTGCCAGCAGGGACAGGTTAGATGGCTACACCTTC	CASRDRLDGYTF
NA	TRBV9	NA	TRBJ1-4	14	TGTGCCAGCAGCCCCCAGGGAGGTAATGAAAAACTGTTTTTT	CASSPQGGNEKLFF
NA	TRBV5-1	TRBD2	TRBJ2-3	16	TGCGCCAGCAGCTTGGCTAGCGGGGGGGCATTAGATACGCAGTATTTT	CASSLASGGALDTQYF
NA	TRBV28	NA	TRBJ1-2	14	TGTGCCAGCAGTTCCCCCCGCGAGTTCTATGGCTACACCTTC	CASSSPREFYGYTF
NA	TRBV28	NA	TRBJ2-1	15	TGTGCCAGCATCGCAGGCCGCGCAGGGATGGCTGAGCAGTTCTTC	CASIAGRAGMAEQFF